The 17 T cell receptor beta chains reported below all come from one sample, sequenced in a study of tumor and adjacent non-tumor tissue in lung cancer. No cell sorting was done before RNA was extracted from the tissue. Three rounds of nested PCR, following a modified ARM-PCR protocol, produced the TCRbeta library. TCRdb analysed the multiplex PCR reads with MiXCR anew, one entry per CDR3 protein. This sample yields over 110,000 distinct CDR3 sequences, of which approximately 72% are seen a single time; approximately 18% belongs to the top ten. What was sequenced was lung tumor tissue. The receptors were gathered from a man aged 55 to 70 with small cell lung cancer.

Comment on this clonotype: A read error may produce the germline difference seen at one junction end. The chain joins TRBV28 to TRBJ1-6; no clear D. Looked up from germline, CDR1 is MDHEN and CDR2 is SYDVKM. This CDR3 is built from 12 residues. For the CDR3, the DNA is TGTGCCAGCAAGACTCCCGGAACACCCCTCCGCTTT. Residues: CASKTPGTPLRF.

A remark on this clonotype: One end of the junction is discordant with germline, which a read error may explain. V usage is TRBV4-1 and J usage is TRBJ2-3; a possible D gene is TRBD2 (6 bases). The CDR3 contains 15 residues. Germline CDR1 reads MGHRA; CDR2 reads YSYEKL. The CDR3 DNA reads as TGCGCTAGCAGCCAAGGGGCTACGACCGGGAGTATGCAGTATTTT. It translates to CASSQGATTGSMQYF.

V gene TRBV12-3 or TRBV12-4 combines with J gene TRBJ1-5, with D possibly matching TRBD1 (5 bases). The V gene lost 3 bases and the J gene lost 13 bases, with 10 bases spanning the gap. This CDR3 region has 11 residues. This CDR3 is CASSLGVWQHF. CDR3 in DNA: TGTGCCAGCAGTTTGGGGGTTTGGCAGCATTTT.

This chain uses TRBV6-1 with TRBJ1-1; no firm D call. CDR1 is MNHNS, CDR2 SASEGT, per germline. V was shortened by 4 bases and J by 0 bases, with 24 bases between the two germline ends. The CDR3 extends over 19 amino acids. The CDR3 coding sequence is TGTGCCAGCAGTGCTTCATCCTCCGGGTCCTCTTCTATGAACACTGAAGCTTTCTTT. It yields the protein CASSASSSGSSSMNTEAFF.

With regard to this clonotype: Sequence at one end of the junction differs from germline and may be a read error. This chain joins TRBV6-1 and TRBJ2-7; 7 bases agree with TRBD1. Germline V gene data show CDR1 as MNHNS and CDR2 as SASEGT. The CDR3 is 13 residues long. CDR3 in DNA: TGTGCCAGCACCAACAGGGGCTCCTACGAGCGGTACTTC. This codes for CASTNRGSYERYF.

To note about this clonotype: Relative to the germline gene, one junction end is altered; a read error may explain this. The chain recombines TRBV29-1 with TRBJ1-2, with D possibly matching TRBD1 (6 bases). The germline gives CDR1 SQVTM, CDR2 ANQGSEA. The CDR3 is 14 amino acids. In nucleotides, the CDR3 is TGCAGCGTCCGAGGGGGGGGTTCTAACTATGACTACACCTTC. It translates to CSVRGGGSNYDYTF.

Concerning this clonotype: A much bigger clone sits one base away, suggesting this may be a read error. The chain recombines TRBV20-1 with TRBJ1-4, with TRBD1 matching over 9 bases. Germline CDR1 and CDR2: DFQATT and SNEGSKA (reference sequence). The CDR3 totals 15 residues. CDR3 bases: TGCAGTGCGACCCCGGGACAGGGTGCTTATGAAAACCTGTTTTTT. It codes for CSATPGQGAYENLFF.

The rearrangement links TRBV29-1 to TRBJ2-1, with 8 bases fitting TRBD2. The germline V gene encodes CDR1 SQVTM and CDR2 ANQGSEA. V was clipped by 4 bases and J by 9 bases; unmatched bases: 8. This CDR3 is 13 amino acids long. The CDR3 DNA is TGCAGCGTTGGAGCGGGAGCACCCAGTGAGCAGTTCTTC. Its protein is CSVGAGAPSEQFF.

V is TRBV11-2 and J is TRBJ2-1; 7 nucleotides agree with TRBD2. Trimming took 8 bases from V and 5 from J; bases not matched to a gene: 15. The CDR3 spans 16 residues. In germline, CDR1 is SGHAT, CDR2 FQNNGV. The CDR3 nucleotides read TGTGCCAGCTGTTTAGGTCCCGGGGACTACAACAATGAGCAGTTCTTC. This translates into CASCLGPGDYNNEQFF.

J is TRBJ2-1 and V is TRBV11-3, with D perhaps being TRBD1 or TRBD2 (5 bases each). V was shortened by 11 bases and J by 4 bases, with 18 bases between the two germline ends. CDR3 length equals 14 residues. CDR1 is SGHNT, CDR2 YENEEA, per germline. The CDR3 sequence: CACSLGVTYNEQFF. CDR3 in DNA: TGTGCCTGTAGCTTGGGGGTGACGTACAATGAGCAGTTCTTC. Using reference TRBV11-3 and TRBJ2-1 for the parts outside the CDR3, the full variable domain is EAGVVQSPRYKIIEKKQPVAFWCNPISGHNTLYWYLQNLGQGPELLIRYENEEAVDDSQLPKDRFSAERLKGVDSTLKIQPAELGDSAVYLCACSLGVTYNEQFFGPGTRLTVL.

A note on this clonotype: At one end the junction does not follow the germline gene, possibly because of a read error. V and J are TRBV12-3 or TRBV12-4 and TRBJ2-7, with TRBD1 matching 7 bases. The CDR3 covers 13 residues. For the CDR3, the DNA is TGTACCAGCAGCGACAGGGCGGCCTACGAGCAGTACTTC. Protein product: CTSSDRAAYEQYF.

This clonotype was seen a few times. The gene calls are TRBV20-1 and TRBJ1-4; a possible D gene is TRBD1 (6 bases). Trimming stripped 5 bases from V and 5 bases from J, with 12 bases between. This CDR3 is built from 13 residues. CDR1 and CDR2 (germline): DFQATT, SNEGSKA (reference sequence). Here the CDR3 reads CSAFDRQNEKLFF. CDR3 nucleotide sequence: TGCAGTGCTTTCGACAGGCAAAATGAAAAACTGTTTTTT.

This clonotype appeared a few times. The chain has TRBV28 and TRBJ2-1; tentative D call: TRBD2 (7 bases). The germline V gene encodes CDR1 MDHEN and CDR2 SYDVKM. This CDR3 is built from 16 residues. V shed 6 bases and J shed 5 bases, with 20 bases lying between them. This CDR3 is CASSLLQGGGNNEQFF. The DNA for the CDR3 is TGTGCCAGCAGCTTGTTACAGGGAGGGGGAAACAATGAGCAGTTCTTC.

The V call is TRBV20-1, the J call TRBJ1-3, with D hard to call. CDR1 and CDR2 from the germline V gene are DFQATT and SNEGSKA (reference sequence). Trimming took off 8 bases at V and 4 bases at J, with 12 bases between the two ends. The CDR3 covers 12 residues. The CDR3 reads CSSPIQGNTIYF. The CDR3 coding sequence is TGCAGTTCTCCAATACAGGGAAACACCATATATTTT.

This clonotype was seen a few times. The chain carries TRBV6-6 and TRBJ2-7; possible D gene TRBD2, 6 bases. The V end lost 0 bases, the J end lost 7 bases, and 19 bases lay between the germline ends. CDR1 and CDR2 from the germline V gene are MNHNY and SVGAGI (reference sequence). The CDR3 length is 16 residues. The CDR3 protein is CASSYSSGATLVEQYF. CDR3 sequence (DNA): TGTGCCAGCAGTTACTCTTCGGGAGCGACCTTAGTGGAGCAGTACTTC.

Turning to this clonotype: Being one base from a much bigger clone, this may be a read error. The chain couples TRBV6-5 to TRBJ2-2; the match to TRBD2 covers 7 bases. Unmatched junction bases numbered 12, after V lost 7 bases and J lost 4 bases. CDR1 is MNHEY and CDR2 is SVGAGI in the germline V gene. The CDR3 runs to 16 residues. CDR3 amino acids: CASTLRAGAGTGELFF. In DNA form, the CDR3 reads TGTGCCAGCACCCTCCGGGCGGGAGCCGGCACCGGGGAGCTGTTTTTT.

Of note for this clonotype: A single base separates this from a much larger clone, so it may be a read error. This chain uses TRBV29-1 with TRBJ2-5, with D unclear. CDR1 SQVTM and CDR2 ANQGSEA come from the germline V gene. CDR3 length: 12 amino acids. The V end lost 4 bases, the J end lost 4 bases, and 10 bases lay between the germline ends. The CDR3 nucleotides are TGCAGCGTTGGGCTATCGGGAGAGACCCAGTACTTC. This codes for CSVGLSGETQYF.